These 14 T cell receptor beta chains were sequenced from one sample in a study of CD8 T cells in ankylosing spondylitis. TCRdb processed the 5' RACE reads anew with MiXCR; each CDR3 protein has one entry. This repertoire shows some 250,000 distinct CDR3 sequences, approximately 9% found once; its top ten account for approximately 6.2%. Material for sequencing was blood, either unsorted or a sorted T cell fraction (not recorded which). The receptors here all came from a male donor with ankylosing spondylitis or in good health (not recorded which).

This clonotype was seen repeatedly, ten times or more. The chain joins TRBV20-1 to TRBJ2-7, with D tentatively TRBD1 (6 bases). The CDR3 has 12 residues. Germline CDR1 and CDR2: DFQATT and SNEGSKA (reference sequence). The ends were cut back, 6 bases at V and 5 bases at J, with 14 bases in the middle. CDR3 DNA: TGCAGTGCCAACATACAGGGCCACGAGCAGTACTTC. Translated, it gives CSANIQGHEQYF.

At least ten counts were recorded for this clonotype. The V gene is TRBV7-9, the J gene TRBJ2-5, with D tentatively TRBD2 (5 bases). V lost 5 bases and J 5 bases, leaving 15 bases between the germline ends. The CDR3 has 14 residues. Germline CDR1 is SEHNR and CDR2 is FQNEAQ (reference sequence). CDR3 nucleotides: TGTGCCAGCAGCGTCACTGGACGCGGGGAGACCCAGTACTTC. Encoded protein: CASSVTGRGETQYF.

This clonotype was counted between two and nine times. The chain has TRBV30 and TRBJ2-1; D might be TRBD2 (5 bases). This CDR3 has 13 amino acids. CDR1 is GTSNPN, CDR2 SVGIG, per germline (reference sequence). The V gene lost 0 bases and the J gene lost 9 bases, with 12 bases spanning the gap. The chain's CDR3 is CAWSVLEGSEQFF. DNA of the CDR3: TGTGCCTGGAGTGTACTCGAGGGATCTGAGCAGTTCTTC. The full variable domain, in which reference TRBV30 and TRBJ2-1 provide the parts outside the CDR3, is SQTIHQWPATLVQPVGSPLSLECTVEGTSNPNLYWYRQAAGRGLQLLFYSVGIGQISSEVPQNLSASRPQDRQFILSSKKLLLSDSGFYLCAWSVLEGSEQFFGPGTRLTVL.

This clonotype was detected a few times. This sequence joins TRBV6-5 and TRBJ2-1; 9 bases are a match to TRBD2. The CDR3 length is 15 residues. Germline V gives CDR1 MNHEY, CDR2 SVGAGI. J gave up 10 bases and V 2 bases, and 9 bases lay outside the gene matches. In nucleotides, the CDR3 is TGTGCCAGCAGTTACGAAGCGGGGGGACGGTTAGAGCAGTTCTTC. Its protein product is CASSYEAGGRLEQFF.

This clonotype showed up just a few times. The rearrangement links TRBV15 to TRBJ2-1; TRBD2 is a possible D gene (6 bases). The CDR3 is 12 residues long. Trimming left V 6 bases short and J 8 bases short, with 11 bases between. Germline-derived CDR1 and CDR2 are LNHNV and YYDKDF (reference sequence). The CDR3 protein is CATSPREDEQFF. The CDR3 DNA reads TGTGCCACCAGTCCCAGGGAGGATGAGCAGTTCTTC.

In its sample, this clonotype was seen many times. The CDR3: CSARGTGVVTEAFF. The DNA of the CDR3 is TGCAGTGCTAGGGGGACAGGGGTCGTCACTGAAGCTTTCTTT. The chain links TRBV20-1 to TRBJ1-1, with 10 bases that match TRBD1. Trimming took 3 bases from V and 4 from J; bases not matched to a gene: 5. The CDR3 is 14 residues long. Germline V gene lookup returns CDR1 DFQATT and CDR2 SNEGSKA (reference sequence).

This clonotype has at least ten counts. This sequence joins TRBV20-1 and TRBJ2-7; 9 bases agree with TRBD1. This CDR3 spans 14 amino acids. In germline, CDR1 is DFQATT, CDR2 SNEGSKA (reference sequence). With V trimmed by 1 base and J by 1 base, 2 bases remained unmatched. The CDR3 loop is CSARGTGASYEQYF. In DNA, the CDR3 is TGCAGTGCTAGAGGGACAGGGGCGTCCTACGAGCAGTACTTC.

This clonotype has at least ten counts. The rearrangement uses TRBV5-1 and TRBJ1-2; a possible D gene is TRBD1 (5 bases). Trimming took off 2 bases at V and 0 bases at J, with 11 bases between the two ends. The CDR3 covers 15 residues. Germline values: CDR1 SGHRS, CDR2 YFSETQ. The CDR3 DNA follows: TGCGCCAGCAGCTTCCAGGGCGCAACTAACTATGGCTACACCTTC. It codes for CASSFQGATNYGYTF.

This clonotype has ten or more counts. The CDR3 nucleotides are TGTGCCAGCAGCTTAGGGCCAGGGAGATATGGCTACACCTTC. Amino acid sequence: CASSLGPGRYGYTF. This chain links TRBV7-2 with TRBJ1-2, with D possibly TRBD1 on 5 matching bases. The germline gives CDR1 SGHTA, CDR2 FQGNSA. Trimming stripped 1 base from V and 5 bases from J, with 11 bases between. The CDR3 spans 14 residues.

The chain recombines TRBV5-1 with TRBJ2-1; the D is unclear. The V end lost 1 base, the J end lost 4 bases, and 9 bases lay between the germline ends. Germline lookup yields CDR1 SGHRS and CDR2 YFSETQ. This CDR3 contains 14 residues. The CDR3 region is CASSLYAAYNEQFF. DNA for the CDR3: TGCGCCAGCAGCTTGTATGCCGCATACAATGAGCAGTTCTTC. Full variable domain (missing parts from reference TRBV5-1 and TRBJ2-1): KAGVTQTPRYLIKTRGQQVTLSCSPISGHRSVSWYQQTPGQGLQFLFEYFSETQRNKGNFPGRFSGRQFSNSRSEMNVSTLELGDSALYLCASSLYAAYNEQFFGPGTRLTVL.

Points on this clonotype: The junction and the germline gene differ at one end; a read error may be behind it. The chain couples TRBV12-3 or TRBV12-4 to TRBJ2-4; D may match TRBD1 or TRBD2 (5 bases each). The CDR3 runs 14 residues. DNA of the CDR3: TGTGCCAGCGGTCATGGGGACGGGAAAAACATTCCGTACTTC. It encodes CASGHGDGKNIPYF.

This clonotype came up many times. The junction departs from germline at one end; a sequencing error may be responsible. CDR3 amino acids: CASSLGRVPWGQETQYF. The DNA for the CDR3 is TGTGCTAGCAGCTTAGGGCGGGTCCCATGGGGCCAAGAGACCCAGTACTTC. The chain links TRBV7-7 to TRBJ2-5; TRBD2 is a possible D gene (5 bases). Germline V gives CDR1 SSHAT, CDR2 FNYEAQ (reference sequence). The CDR3 covers 17 residues.

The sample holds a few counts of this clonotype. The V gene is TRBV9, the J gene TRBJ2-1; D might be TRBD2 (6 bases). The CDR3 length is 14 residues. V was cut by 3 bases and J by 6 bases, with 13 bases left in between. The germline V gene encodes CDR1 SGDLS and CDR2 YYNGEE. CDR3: CASSDRELGNEQFF. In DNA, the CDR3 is TGTGCCAGCAGCGACCGGGAGCTGGGCAATGAGCAGTTCTTC.

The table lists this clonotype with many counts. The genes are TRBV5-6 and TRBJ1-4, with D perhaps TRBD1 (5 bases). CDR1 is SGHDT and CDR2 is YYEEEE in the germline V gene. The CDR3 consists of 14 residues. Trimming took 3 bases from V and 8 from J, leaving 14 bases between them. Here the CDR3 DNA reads TGTGCCAGCAGCTCTAGACAGAGTCCGGAAAAACTGTTTTTT. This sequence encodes CASSSRQSPEKLFF.